This T cell receptor beta chain was sequenced in a study of T cells in narcolepsy. Study-level results: Comparing one patient's CSF and blood CD4+ clonotypes highlighted HCRT- and TRIB2-specific autoreactive clonotypes.

Clones were read by immunoSEQ multiplex PCR, and TCRdb kept only the in-frame ones, dropping some. The sample yields just over 20,000 clones, 92% seen once. This clone was detected only once. Its antigen is as yet unknown. The receptor was derived from a human donor with narcolepsy. The sequenced material came from CD45RA- memory CD4+ T cells from PBMCs.

The CDR3 region is CSVLGGTNEKLFF. The DNA of the CDR3 is TGCAGCGTTCTCGGGGGCACTAATGAAAAACTGTTTTTT. The chain links TRBV29-1 to TRBJ1-4; the D gene is possibly TRBD1 (6 bases). Trimming pared 5 bases from V and 2 bases from J, leaving 9 bases between. This CDR3 is 13 amino acids long. Germline CDR1 reads SQVTM; CDR2 reads ANQGSEA.